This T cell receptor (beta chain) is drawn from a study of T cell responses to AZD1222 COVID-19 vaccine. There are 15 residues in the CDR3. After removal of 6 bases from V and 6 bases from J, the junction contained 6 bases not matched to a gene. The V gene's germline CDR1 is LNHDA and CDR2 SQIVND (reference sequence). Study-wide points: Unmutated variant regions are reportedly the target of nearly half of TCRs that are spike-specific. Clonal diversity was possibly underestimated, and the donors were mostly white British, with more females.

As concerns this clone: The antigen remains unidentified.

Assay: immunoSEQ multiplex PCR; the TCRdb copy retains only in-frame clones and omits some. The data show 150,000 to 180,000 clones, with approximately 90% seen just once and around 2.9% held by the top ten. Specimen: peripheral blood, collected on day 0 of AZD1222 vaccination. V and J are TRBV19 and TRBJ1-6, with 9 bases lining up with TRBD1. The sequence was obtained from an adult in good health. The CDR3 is CASRDRGAGNSPLHF. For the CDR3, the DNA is TGTGCCAGTAGGGACAGGGGAGCGGGTAATTCACCCCTCCACTTT.